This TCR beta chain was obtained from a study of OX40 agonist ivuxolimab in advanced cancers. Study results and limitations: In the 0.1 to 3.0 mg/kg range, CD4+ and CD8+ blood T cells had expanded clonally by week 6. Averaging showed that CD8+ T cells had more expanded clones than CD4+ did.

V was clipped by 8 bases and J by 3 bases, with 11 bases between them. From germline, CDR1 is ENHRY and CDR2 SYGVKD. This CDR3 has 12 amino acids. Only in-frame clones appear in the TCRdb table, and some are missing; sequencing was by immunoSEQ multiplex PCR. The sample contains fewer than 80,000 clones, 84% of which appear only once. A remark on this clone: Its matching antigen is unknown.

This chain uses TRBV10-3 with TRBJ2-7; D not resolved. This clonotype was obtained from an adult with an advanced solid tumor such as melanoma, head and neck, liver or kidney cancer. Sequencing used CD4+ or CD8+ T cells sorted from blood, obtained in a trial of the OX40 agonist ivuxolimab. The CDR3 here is CAIGATHYEQYF. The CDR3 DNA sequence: TGTGCCATCGGAGCCACACACTACGAGCAGTACTTC.